Below, 30 T cell receptor beta chains from the same sample are listed, as sequenced in a study of vaccination and CD4 T cells after COVID-19 (dated by TCRdb to between 2020 and 2023). Library prep was done by PCR. Data came from an Illumina iSeq 100. DNA from cultured CD4+ T cells was subjected to TCR sequencing with the Oncomine TCR Beta short-read assay at the Johns Hopkins FTIC core. The public reads were quality trimmed at Q25 with fastp and then assembled into clones with MiXCR by TCRdb, keeping productive beta chains. Identical CDR3 protein sequences are pooled into one entry, listed with their most common genes and DNA. This sample lists about 5,400 distinct CDR3 sequences; 50% to 75% were detected once. Less than 55% of the sample goes to the ten largest clones. The sample's treatment or condition label, decoded: roughly 10-day PBMC culture with coronavirus spike peptide pools or control peptides (ViraFEST assay). CD4+ T cells from unexposed donors were collected before the COVID-19 pandemic (2011-2018).

Antigen specificity for these receptors is unknown. Sequencing used CD4+ T cells from blood, cultured in vitro. These receptors originate from a human donor in good health.

This chain connects TRBV20-1 to TRBJ1-3, with D unclear. The germline V gene has CDR1 DFQATT and CDR2 SNEGSKA (reference sequence). V lost 0 bases and J lost 0, with 6 bases in between. CDR3 length equals 14 residues. CDR3 in amino acids: CSARDPGSGNTIYF. CDR3 coding DNA: TGCAGTGCTAGAGATCCGGGCTCTGGAAACACCATATATTTT.

This chain uses TRBV30 with TRBJ1-2; 7 bases align to TRBD1. CDR1 and CDR2 (germline): GTSNPN, SVGIG (reference sequence). V lost 1 base, J lost 3 bases, and 8 bases stayed unmatched. The CDR3 is 15 amino acids. CDR3 region: CAWSADGGTDYGYTF. The CDR3 nucleotides read TGTGCCTGGAGTGCTGATGGGGGGACAGACTATGGCTACACCTTC.

The gene calls are TRBV18 and TRBJ2-1, with D hard to call. The CDR3 covers 15 residues. Between the trimmed V and J ends, which lost 1 base and 4 bases, there was a span of 11 bases. Germline CDR1 reads KGHSH; CDR2 reads LQKENI. In nucleotides, the CDR3 is TGTGCCAGCTCACCACAAAGTAGAGGTTACAATGAGCAGTTCTTC. This translates into CASSPQSRGYNEQFF.

There are a few counts of this clonotype. The rearrangement joins TRBV28 to TRBJ2-2; D call uncertain. Germline V gene lookup returns CDR1 MDHEN and CDR2 SYDVKM. CDR3 length: 11 amino acids. The V end was cut by 4 bases, the J end by 4 bases, with 1 base between. In DNA form, the CDR3 reads TGTGCCAGCAGTTCCACCGGGGAGCTGTTTTTT. This encodes CASSSTGELFF.

This chain uses TRBV4-2 with TRBJ2-1; unclear D gene. Germline V gene sequence: CDR1 LGHNA, CDR2 YNFKEQ. The CDR3 is 13 residues long. V was trimmed by 4 bases and J by 3 bases, leaving 7 bases between them. The CDR3 nucleotides read TGTGCCAGCAGCCCCGACCTCTACAATGAGCAGTTCTTC. Translation: CASSPDLYNEQFF.

The V and J genes are TRBV20-1 and TRBJ2-7; D is perhaps TRBD2 (6 bases). CDR3 length equals 12 residues. Trimming took off 4 bases at V and 4 bases at J, with 11 bases between the two ends. Germline V gene sequence: CDR1 DFQATT, CDR2 SNEGSKA (reference sequence). CDR3 region: CSATGLDYEQYF. The CDR3 coding sequence is TGCAGTGCTACGGGACTTGATTACGAGCAGTACTTC.

This chain links TRBV6-5 with TRBJ2-7; TRBD2 matches at 10 bases. Germline V gives CDR1 MNHEY, CDR2 SVGAGI. The trim removed 1 base at V and 12 bases at J, leaving 9 bases unmatched. The CDR3 runs to 14 residues. The chain's CDR3 is CASSYFSSGSILYF. The CDR3 DNA is TGTGCCAGCAGTTACTTTTCTAGCGGGAGCATCCTGTACTTC.

This sequence joins TRBV10-3 and TRBJ2-3; no definite D call. V gave up 1 base and J gave up 4 bases, with 9 bases separating them. The CDR3 has 14 amino acids. Germline V CDR1 and CDR2: ENHRY, SYGVKD. The CDR3 DNA follows: TGTGCCATCAGTGAGTTGACTGGGGCAGATACGCAGTATTTT. Translated, it gives CAISELTGADTQYF.

The chain recombines TRBV6-4 with TRBJ2-2; 9 bases fit TRBD1. Germline trimming cut 4 bases from V and 7 bases from J; bases unmatched to any gene: 10. Germline CDR1 and CDR2: MRHNA and SNTAGT. This CDR3 comprises 16 residues. The CDR3 DNA reads as TGTGCCAGCAGTGGTTACAGGGGGCAATACGGCGGGGAGCTGTTTTTT. Protein sequence: CASSGYRGQYGGELFF.

V gene TRBV7-2 combines with J gene TRBJ2-7; D is unclear. This CDR3 is 13 amino acids long. Trimming left V 0 bases short and J 4 bases short, with 7 bases between. Looked up from germline, CDR1 is SGHTA and CDR2 is FQGNSA. The CDR3 reads CASSLAIGYEQYF. In nucleotides, the CDR3 is TGTGCCAGCAGCTTAGCGATCGGGTACGAGCAGTACTTC.

This clonotype was detected only a few times. This sequence joins TRBV20-1 and TRBJ2-7, with 12 nucleotides matching TRBD2. Looked up from germline, CDR1 is DFQATT and CDR2 is SNEGSKA (reference sequence). Trimming took 5 bases from V and 1 from J; bases not matched to a gene: 6. CDR3 length: 15 amino acids. CDR3 sequence reads: CSASRGLAGSYEQYF. As DNA, the CDR3 is TGCAGTGCTTCTAGAGGACTAGCGGGATCCTACGAGCAGTACTTC.

V and J are TRBV7-2 and TRBJ2-2, with D perhaps matching TRBD1 or TRBD2 (5 bases each). The CDR3 spans 14 residues. Trimming cost V 6 bases and J 3 bases, with 11 bases left between them. Germline CDR1 reads SGHTA; CDR2 reads FQGNSA. This CDR3 reads CASRVRGDTGELFF. DNA of the CDR3: TGTGCCAGCAGAGTCCGAGGGGACACCGGGGAGCTGTTTTTT.

This chain connects TRBV20-1 to TRBJ2-7; D is perhaps TRBD2 (7 bases). Germline V gene sequence: CDR1 DFQATT, CDR2 SNEGSKA (reference sequence). The CDR3 runs 13 residues. The ends were cut back, 6 bases at V and 2 bases at J, with 14 bases in the middle. The CDR3 DNA reads TGCAGTGCGCGGGGGCCTAGCCCCTACGAGCAGTACTTC. This sequence encodes CSARGPSPYEQYF.

V and J are TRBV6-1 and TRBJ1-1; D call uncertain. Trimming took 0 bases from V and 9 from J, leaving 8 bases between them. CDR3 length equals 12 residues. The V gene's germline CDR1 is MNHNS and CDR2 SASEGT. The CDR3 coding sequence is TGTGCCAGCAGTGAAGCGCGGTTTAAAGCTTTCTTT. This sequence encodes CASSEARFKAFF.

The chain is built from TRBV12-3 or TRBV12-4 and TRBJ1-5, with D unresolved. V lost 2 bases, J lost 2 bases, and 10 bases lay in between. CDR3 length: 15 residues. The CDR3, as DNA: TGTGCCAGCAGTTTAAGGATCCAGGGCAATCAGCCCCAGCATTTT. It translates to CASSLRIQGNQPQHF.

V usage is TRBV7-8 and J usage is TRBJ1-5; possibly TRBD1 for D (5 bases). There are 14 residues in the CDR3. Per germline, CDR1 SGHVS and CDR2 FQNEAQ. Between the trimmed V and J ends, which lost 5 bases and 7 bases, there was a span of 15 bases. The CDR3 DNA is TGTGCCAGCAGCGGGGAGGGGACGAAACAGCCCCAGCATTTT. It translates to CASSGEGTKQPQHF.

This clonotype ranks as large (0.1 to 1%). This sequence joins TRBV20-1 and TRBJ1-1; D remains ambiguous. Trimming left V 3 bases short and J 4 bases short, with 12 bases between. The length of the CDR3 is 13 residues. Germline CDR1 DFQATT, CDR2 SNEGSKA (reference sequence). CDR3 nucleotides: TGCAGTGCTAGGGCCCCTTCCGCCACTGAAGCTTTCTTT. This encodes CSARAPSATEAFF.

This chain joins TRBV2 and TRBJ2-1, with D possibly being TRBD2 (6 bases). Germline lookup yields CDR1 SNHLY and CDR2 FYNNEI. V was pared by 6 bases and J by 9 bases, with 15 bases between. CDR3 length: 13 residues. The CDR3 DNA sequence: TGTGCCAGCAGGGCCTCGGGACTGTTTGAGCAGTTCTTC. Translation gives CASRASGLFEQFF.

The chain joins TRBV20-1 to TRBJ2-5, with TRBD2 as a possible D gene (6 bases). The germline V and J ends were trimmed by 3 bases and 3 bases, with 14 bases remaining between them. The CDR3 sequence is 14 residues long. The germline V gene encodes CDR1 DFQATT and CDR2 SNEGSKA (reference sequence). The CDR3 coding sequence is TGCAGTGCTAGGAATTCCGGGACTGAAGAGACCCAGTACTTC. Its protein is CSARNSGTEETQYF.

This clonotype occurred once. V gene TRBV20-1 combines with J gene TRBJ2-1; TRBD2 agrees at 13 bases. Germline CDR1 reads DFQATT; CDR2 reads SNEGSKA (reference sequence). V dropped 5 bases and J dropped 0; count of bases not matched to a gene: 16. The CDR3 is made up of 20 amino acids. CDR3 sequence reads: CSALGTSGTLGGGSYNEQFF. The DNA for the CDR3 is TGCAGTGCTTTAGGGACTAGCGGGACCCTGGGTGGGGGCTCCTACAATGAGCAGTTCTTC.

The V gene is TRBV10-3, the J gene TRBJ2-1; TRBD1 aligns across 11 bases. This CDR3 is 15 amino acids long. V lost 0 bases and J lost 10; bases outside the gene matches: 5. Germline V lookup: CDR1 ENHRY, CDR2 SYGVKD. The CDR3 spells CAISESTGTGGEQFF. The CDR3 DNA sequence: TGTGCCATCAGTGAGTCGACCGGGACAGGGGGGGAGCAGTTCTTC.

The genes are TRBV24-1 and TRBJ2-4; possibly TRBD2 for D (6 bases). The CDR3 length is 11 residues. V was clipped by 9 bases and J by 16 bases, with 18 bases between them. Germline-derived CDR1 and CDR2 are KGHDR and SFDVKD. The CDR3, as DNA: TGTGCCACCGGAGGGGCCAGGGCGGACTACTTC. Translation: CATGGARADYF.

This clonotype appeared a single time. The V call is TRBV4-2, the J call TRBJ2-7; 10 bases align to TRBD2. The V gene's germline CDR1 is LGHNA and CDR2 YNFKEQ. This CDR3 has 17 amino acids. V shed 0 bases, J shed 3 bases, and the junction held 8 bases outside the gene matches. The CDR3 region has the DNA TGTGCCAGCAGCCAAGACCGGACTAGCGGCCCCGGCTACGAGCAGTACTTC. It translates to CASSQDRTSGPGYEQYF.

This clonotype was seen a handful of times. The chain is built from TRBV20-1 and TRBJ2-2; D tentatively fits TRBD1 or TRBD2 (5 bases each). The V gene's germline CDR1 is DFQATT and CDR2 SNEGSKA (reference sequence). The CDR3 sequence is 15 residues long. V dropped 3 bases and J dropped 0 bases, with 11 bases sitting between them. The CDR3 loop is CSASRGGANTGELFF. The CDR3 DNA is TGCAGTGCTAGCCGGGGCGGTGCGAACACCGGGGAGCTGTTTTTT.

The chain joins TRBV6-1 to TRBJ1-5; D is ambiguous. This CDR3 has 13 amino acids. The ends were cut back, 6 bases at V and 3 bases at J, with 9 bases in the middle. From germline, CDR1 is MNHNS and CDR2 SASEGT. The CDR3 sequence is CASRRGINQPQHF. The CDR3 DNA sequence: TGTGCCAGCAGGCGGGGAATCAATCAGCCCCAGCATTTT.

The table lists this clonotype with a count of one. The genes are TRBV7-2 and TRBJ1-6, with TRBD1 as a possible D gene (6 bases). This CDR3 comprises 12 residues. The V and J ends lost 1 base and 14 bases respectively, with 9 bases between them. Per the germline V gene, CDR1 is SGHTA and CDR2 is FQGNSA. The CDR3 region is CASSLDGGTLHF. The CDR3 DNA reads TGTGCCAGCAGCTTAGATGGGGGCACCCTCCACTTT.

The chain is built from TRBV6-1 and TRBJ2-3, with no clear D. The V gene's germline CDR1 is MNHNS and CDR2 SASEGT. The ends were cut back, 8 bases at V and 2 bases at J, with 5 bases in the middle. The CDR3 runs to 11 residues. CDR3 residues: CASYDTDTQYF. CDR3 DNA: TGTGCCAGCTATGACACAGATACGCAGTATTTT.

This clonotype turned up a few times. The chain recombines TRBV27 with TRBJ1-2; 9 nucleotides match TRBD1. Germline V gene lookup returns CDR1 MNHEY and CDR2 SMNVEV (reference sequence). The CDR3 is 13 amino acids. Trimming cost V 2 bases and J 7 bases; bases outside gene matches: 2. In DNA, the CDR3 is TGTGCCAGCAGTTTAGCGACAGGGGGTGGCTACACCTTC. Protein sequence: CASSLATGGGYTF.

V and J are TRBV6-5 and TRBJ1-1; no definite D call. Germline CDR1 reads MNHEY; CDR2 reads SVGAGI. Trimming left V 4 bases short and J 2 bases short, with 2 bases between. CDR3 length: 11 residues. Here the CDR3 DNA reads TGTGCCAGCAGTTCTAACACTGAAGCTTTCTTT. This codes for CASSSNTEAFF.

In its sample, this clonotype was seen once. The chain uses TRBV5-4 and TRBJ1-1; maybe TRBD1 (6 bases). Germline CDR1 SGHNT, CDR2 YYREEE (reference sequence). This CDR3 region has 18 residues. V was cut by 6 bases and J by 0 bases, with 24 bases left in between. CDR3 sequence: CASTSRKRGSAMNTEAFF. The CDR3 DNA is TGTGCCAGCACCTCCCGAAAGAGGGGGTCGGCCATGAACACTGAAGCTTTCTTT.